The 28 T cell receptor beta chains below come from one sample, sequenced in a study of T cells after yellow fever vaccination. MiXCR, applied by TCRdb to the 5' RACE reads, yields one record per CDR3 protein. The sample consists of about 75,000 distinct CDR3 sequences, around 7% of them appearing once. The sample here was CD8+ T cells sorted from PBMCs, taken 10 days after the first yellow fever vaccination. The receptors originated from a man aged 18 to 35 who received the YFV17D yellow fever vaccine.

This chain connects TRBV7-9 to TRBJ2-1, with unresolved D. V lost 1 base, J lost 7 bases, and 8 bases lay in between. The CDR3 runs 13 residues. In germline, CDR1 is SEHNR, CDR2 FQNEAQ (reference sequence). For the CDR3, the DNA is TGTGCCAGCAGCTTAGATCCGTGGAATGAGCAGTTCTTC. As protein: CASSLDPWNEQFF.

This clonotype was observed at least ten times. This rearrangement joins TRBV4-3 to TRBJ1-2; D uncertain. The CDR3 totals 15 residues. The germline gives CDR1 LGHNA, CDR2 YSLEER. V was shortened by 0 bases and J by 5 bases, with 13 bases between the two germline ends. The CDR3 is CASSQDITETYGYTF. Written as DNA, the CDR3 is TGCGCCAGCAGCCAAGATATCACAGAAACTTATGGCTACACCTTC.

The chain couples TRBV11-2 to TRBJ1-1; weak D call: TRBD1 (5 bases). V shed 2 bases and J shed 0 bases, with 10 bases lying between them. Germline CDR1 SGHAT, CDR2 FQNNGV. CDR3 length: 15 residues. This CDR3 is CASSLSGRMNTEAFF. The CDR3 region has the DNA TGTGCCAGCAGCTTATCGGGACGGATGAACACTGAAGCTTTCTTT.

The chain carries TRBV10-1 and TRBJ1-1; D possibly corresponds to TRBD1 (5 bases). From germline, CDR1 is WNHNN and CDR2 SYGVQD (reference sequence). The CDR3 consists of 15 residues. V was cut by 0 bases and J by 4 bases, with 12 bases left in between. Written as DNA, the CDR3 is TGCGCCAGCAGTGAGTCGTGGGGCACGGGCACTGAAGCTTTCTTT. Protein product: CASSESWGTGTEAFF.

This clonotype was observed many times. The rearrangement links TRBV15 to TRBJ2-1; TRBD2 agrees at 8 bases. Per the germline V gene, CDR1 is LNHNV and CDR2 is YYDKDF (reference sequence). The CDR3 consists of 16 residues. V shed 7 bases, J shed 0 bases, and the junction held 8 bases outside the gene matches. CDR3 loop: CATTVSGGHSYNEQFF. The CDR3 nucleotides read TGTGCCACCACGGTCAGCGGGGGACACTCCTACAATGAGCAGTTCTTC.

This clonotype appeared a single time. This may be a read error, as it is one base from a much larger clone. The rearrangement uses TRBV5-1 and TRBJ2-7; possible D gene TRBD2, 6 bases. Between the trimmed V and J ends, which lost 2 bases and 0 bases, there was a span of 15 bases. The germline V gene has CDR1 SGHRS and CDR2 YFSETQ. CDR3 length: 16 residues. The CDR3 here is CASSFRAGCLSYEQYF. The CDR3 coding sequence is TGCGCCAGCAGCTTTCGGGCGGGGTGCCTCTCCTACGAGCAGTACTTC. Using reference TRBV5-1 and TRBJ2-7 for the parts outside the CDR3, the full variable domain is KAGVTQTPRYLIKTRGQQVTLSCSPISGHRSVSWYQQTPGQGLQFLFEYFSETQRNKGNFPGRFSGRQFSNSRSEMNVSTLELGDSALYLCASSFRAGCLSYEQYFGPGTRLTVT.

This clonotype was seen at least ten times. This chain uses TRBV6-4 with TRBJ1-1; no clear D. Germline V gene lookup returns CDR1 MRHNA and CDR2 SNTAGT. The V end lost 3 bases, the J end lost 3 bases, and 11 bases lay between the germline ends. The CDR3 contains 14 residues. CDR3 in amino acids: CASSEAGRHTEAFF. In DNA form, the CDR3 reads TGTGCCAGCAGTGAGGCCGGGAGACACACTGAAGCTTTCTTT.

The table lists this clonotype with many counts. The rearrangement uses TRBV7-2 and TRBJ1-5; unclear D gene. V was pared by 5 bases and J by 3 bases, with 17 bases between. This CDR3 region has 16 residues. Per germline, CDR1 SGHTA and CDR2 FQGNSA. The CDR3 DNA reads TGTGCCAGCAGCCCCTCGTGGACGGAACTCAATCAGCCCCAGCATTTT. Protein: CASSPSWTELNQPQHF.

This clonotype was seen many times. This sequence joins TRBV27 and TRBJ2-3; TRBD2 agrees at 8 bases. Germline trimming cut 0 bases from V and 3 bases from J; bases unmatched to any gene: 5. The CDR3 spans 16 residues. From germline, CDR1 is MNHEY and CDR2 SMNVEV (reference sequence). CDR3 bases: TGTGCCAGCAGTTTATCGCTGGCGGGGGGTACAGATACGCAGTATTTT. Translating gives CASSLSLAGGTDTQYF.

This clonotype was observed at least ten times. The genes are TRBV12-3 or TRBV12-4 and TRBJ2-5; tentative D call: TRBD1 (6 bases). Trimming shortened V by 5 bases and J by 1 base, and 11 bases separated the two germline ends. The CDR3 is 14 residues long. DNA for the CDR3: TGTGCCAGCAGTCGGGACACGATCCAAGAGACCCAGTACTTC. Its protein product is CASSRDTIQETQYF.

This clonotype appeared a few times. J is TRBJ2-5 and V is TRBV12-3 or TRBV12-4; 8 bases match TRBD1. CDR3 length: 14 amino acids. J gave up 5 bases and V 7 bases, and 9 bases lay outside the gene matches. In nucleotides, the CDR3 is TGTGCCAGCAACGGACAGGGCGTCAGGGAGACCCAGTACTTC. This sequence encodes CASNGQGVRETQYF.

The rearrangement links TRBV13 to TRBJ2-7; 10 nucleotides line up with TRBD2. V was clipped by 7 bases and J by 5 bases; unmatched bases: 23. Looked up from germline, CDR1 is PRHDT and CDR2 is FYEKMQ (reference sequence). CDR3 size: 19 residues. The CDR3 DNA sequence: TGTGCCAGCACCGGGGCCCAACTAGCGGGGTCCGGGCGGTGGAACGAGCAGTACTTC. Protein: CASTGAQLAGSGRWNEQYF.

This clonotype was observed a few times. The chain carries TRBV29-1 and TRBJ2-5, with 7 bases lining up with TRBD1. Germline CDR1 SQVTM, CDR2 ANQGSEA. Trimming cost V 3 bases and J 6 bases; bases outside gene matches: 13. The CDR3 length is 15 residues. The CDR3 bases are TGCAGCGTTGACCCGGGACAGAGAAATAAGAAGACCCAGTACTTC. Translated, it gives CSVDPGQRNKKTQYF.

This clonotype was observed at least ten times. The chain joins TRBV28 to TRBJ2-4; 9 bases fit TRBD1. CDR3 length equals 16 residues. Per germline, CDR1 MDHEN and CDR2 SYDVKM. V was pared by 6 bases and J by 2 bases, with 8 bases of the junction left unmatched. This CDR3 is CASRQGARVTKNIQYF. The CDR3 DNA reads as TGTGCCAGCAGACAGGGGGCGCGTGTAACCAAAAACATTCAGTACTTC.

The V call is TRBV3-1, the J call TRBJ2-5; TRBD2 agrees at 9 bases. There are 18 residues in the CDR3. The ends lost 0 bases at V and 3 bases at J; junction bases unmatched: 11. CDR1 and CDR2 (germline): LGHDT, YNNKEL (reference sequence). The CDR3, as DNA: TGTGCCAGCAGCCAAGATCGGGGGGCTAGCGGGGTAGAAGAGACCCAGTACTTC. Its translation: CASSQDRGASGVEETQYF.

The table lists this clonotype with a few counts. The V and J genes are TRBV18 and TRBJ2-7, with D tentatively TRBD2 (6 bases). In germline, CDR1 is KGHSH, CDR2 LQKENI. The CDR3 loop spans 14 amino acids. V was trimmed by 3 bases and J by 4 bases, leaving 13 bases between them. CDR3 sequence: CASSPGRGGYEQYF. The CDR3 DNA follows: TGTGCCAGCTCACCGGGAAGGGGAGGATACGAGCAGTACTTC.

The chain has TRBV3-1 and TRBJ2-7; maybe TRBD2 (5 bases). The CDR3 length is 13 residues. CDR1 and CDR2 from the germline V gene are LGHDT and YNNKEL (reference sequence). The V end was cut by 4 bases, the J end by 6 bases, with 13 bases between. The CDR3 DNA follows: TGTGCCAGCAGCCGGACTGTGAGCGGCGAGCAGTACTTC. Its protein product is CASSRTVSGEQYF.

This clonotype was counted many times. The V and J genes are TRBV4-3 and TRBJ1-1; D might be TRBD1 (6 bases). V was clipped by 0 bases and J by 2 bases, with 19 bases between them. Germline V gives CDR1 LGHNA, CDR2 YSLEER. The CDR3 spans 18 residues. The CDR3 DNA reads TGCGCCAGCAGCCAAGATCCCAGGTTCAGGGGTGGCAACACTGAAGCTTTCTTT. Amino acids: CASSQDPRFRGGNTEAFF.

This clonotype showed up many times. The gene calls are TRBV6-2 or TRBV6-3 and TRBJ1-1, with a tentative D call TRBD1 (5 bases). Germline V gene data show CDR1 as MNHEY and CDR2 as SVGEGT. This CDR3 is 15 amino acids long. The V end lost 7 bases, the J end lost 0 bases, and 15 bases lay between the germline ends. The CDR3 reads CASITGPLMNTEAFF. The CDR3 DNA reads TGTGCCAGCATTACGGGACCGCTGATGAACACTGAAGCTTTCTTT.

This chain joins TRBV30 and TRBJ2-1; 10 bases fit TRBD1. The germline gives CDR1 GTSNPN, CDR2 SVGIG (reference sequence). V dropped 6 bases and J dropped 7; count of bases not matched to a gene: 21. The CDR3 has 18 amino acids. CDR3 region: CACSPALRDRGFVNEQFF. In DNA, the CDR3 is TGTGCCTGCAGTCCCGCATTGCGGGACAGGGGTTTCGTTAATGAGCAGTTCTTC.

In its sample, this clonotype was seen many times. The CDR3 region has the DNA TGTGCCACGCGACCTTACGAAGGGGCGACAGCTTTTAATGAGCAGTTCTTC. This gives the protein CATRPYEGATAFNEQFF. J is TRBJ2-1 and V is TRBV28; TRBD1 might be the D (5 bases). Trimming took off 10 bases at V and 7 bases at J, with 29 bases between the two ends. This CDR3 contains 17 residues. Germline V gene lookup returns CDR1 MDHEN and CDR2 SYDVKM.

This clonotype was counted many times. Written as DNA, the CDR3 is TGTGCCAGCAGCTTCGACGGCCTAAGTGCCTACGAGCAGTACGTC. Translating it yields CASSFDGLSAYEQYV. The V and J genes are TRBV11-2 and TRBJ2-7; no clear D gene. The CDR3 has 15 amino acids. The ends were cut back, 3 bases at V and 2 bases at J, with 14 bases in the middle. Germline values: CDR1 SGHAT, CDR2 FQNNGV.

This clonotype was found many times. CDR3 coding DNA: TGCGCCAGCAGCCAAGAAATCAGCTGGGCGGGGTACGAGCAGTACTTC. Translating gives CASSQEISWAGYEQYF. The V gene is TRBV4-1, the J gene TRBJ2-7, with D perhaps matching TRBD2 (6 bases). Trimming took 0 bases from V and 4 from J, leaving 16 bases between them. The V gene's germline CDR1 is MGHRA and CDR2 YSYEKL. The CDR3 covers 16 residues.

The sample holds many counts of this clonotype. As DNA, the CDR3 is TGTGCCAGCAGCTTGGGACAGGGGCCCACAGATACGCAGTATTTT. Translating it yields CASSLGQGPTDTQYF. This chain connects TRBV7-9 to TRBJ2-3; 10 bases map to TRBD1. The CDR3 is made up of 15 amino acids. J gave up 2 bases and V 3 bases, and 2 bases lay outside the gene matches. Germline CDR1 reads SEHNR; CDR2 reads FQNEAQ (reference sequence). The full variable domain, with the rest looked up from reference TRBV7-9 and TRBJ2-3, is DTGVSQNPRHKITKRGQNVTFRCDPISEHNRLYWYRQTLGQGPEFLTYFQNEAQLEKSRLLSDRFSAERPKGSFSTLEIQRTEQGDSAMYLCASSLGQGPTDTQYFGPGTRLTVL.

The CDR3 protein is CARGFRRGAYEQYF. CDR3 sequence (DNA): TGTGCCAGGGGCTTTCGACGGGGCGCCTACGAGCAGTACTTC. V and J are TRBV5-5 and TRBJ2-7; D is perhaps TRBD1 or TRBD2 (5 bases each). Germline lookup yields CDR1 SGHKS and CDR2 YYEKEE (reference sequence). V gave up 8 bases and J gave up 2 bases, with 17 bases separating them. The CDR3 contains 14 residues.

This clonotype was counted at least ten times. CDR3 nucleotides: TGTGCCAGCAGCCAATTAGCGGGGGGGCGTAGGAATGAGCAGTTCTTC. Translating gives CASSQLAGGRRNEQFF. The V and J genes are TRBV3-1 and TRBJ2-1; 11 bases are a match to TRBD2. Unmatched junction bases numbered 7, after V lost 2 bases and J lost 7 bases. The CDR3 extends over 16 amino acids. Per the germline V gene, CDR1 is LGHDT and CDR2 is YNNKEL (reference sequence).

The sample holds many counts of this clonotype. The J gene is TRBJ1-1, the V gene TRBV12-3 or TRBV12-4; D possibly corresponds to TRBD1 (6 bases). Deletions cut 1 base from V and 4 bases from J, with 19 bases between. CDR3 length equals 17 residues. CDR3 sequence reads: CASSLEFLPGVRTEAFF. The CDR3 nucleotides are TGTGCCAGCAGTTTAGAGTTCCTGCCAGGGGTCCGCACTGAAGCTTTCTTT.

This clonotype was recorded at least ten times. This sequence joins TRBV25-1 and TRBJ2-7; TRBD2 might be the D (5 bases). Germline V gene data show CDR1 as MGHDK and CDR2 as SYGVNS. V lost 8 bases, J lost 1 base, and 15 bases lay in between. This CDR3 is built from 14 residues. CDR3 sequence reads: CASAPWEWSYEQYV. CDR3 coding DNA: TGTGCCAGCGCCCCTTGGGAGTGGTCCTACGAGCAGTACGTC.